These T cell receptor beta chains were read from a single sample in a study of cytomegalovirus exposure and HLA in healthy donors. Measured with immunoSEQ multiplex PCR; TCRdb has only the in-frame clones, and not every one. The sample lists fewer than 120,000 clones, around 87% occurring once. The sequenced sample was PBMCs. These receptors were collected from a woman in her thirties in good health and CMV-seropositive. The CDR3 runs from the conserved cysteine through the conserved F or W. A D gene is named only where the DNA matches it firmly. Clone sizes are given selectively: once, few, many, or a class where the clone is expanded.

clone size	V gene	J gene	D gene	CDR3 length	CDR3 DNA	CDR3 protein
NA	TRBV5-1	TRBJ1-6	NA	14	TGCGCCAGCAGCTTGGAAAACGGGGGGTCACCCCTCCACTTT	CASSLENGGSPLHF
NA	TRBV6-1	TRBJ1-5	NA	15	TGTGCCAGCAGTGAGGGGACACTTAGCAATCAGCCCCAGCATTTT	CASSEGTLSNQPQHF
NA	TRBV15	TRBJ1-1	NA	16	TGTGCCACCAGCAGAGATTGGGGAGCGGCGAACACTGAAGCTTTCTTT	CATSRDWGAANTEAFF
NA	TRBV6-1	TRBJ2-7	NA	17	TGTGCCAGCAGTGAAGCCGAGCACGTTCGAGGCTCCTACGAGCAGTACTTC	CASSEAEHVRGSYEQYF
NA	TRBV7-2	TRBJ2-1	NA	15	TGTGCCAGCAGCTTAGGTGTGTTGGGGAGCAATGAGCAGTTCTTC	CASSLGVLGSNEQFF
NA	TRBV30	TRBJ2-7	TRBD1	13	TGTGCCTGGAGTGAGACAGGGGACCACGAGCAGTACTTC	CAWSETGDHEQYF
NA	TRBV9	TRBJ2-1	NA	15	TGTGCCAGCAGCGTAGGCAGGGGGGCCCACAATGAGCAGTTCTTC	CASSVGRGAHNEQFF
NA	TRBV4-1	TRBJ2-1	TRBD1	14	TGCGCCAGCAGCAACAGGGGGCGCGCGAATGAGCAGTTCTTC	CASSNRGRANEQFF
once	TRBV18	TRBJ2-2	NA	15	TGTGCCAGCTCTAATGGAGGGCCTGGGACCGGGGAGCTGTTTTTT	CASSNGGPGTGELFF
NA	TRBV5-1	TRBJ2-2	NA	15	TGCGCCAGCAGCACCAGGGGGGAGGCCACCGGGGAGCTGTTTTTT	CASSTRGEATGELFF
NA	TRBV5-6	TRBJ1-1	TRBD1	14	TGTGCCAGCAGCTCGAGGGACAGGGGGCCGGTTGCTTTCTTT	CASSSRDRGPVAFF
NA	TRBV7-2	TRBJ2-3	TRBD2	13	TGTGCCAGCAGCCCCACCAGATTAGCGGGGGCCCATTTT	CASSPTRLAGAHF
NA	TRBV11-1	TRBJ2-7	NA	14	TGTGCCAGCAGCTTAGCCTCAGGGCGCTACGAGCAGTACTTC	CASSLASGRYEQYF
NA	TRBV4-1	TRBJ2-3	NA	16	TGCGCCAGCAGCCAAGGAATAGGCGGGGGCACAGATACGCAGTATTTT	CASSQGIGGGTDTQYF
NA	TRBV5-1	TRBJ2-3	NA	15	TGCGCCAGCAGCTTTCAGGGGCAGCACACAGATACGCAGTATTTT	CASSFQGQHTDTQYF
NA	TRBV15	TRBJ2-1	TRBD1	15	TGTGCCACCAGCAGAGATCGGAACAGGGGAAATGAGCAGTTCTTC	CATSRDRNRGNEQFF
NA	TRBV5-4	TRBJ2-2	TRBD2	16	TGTGCCAGCAGTCTACCGGGACTAGTTAATAACGGGGAGCTGTTTTTT	CASSLPGLVNNGELFF
NA	TRBV10-3	TRBJ2-2	TRBD1	16	TGTGCCATCAGTGAGATACGGACAGGGAACACCGGGGAGCTGTTTTTT	CAISEIRTGNTGELFF
NA	TRBV2	TRBJ2-5	TRBD2	16	TGTGCCAGCAGTGAAGTTGGACTAGCGGCGCAAGAGACCCAGTACTTC	CASSEVGLAAQETQYF
NA	TRBV7-3	TRBJ2-3	TRBD2	15	TGTGCCAGCAGCCCACTAGCGGGAGGGCCAGATACGCAGTATTTT	CASSPLAGGPDTQYF
NA	TRBV9	TRBJ1-4	NA	16	TGTGCCAGCAGCCTTGGGGCCAGTTTTGACGGTGAAAAACTGTTTTTT	CASSLGASFDGEKLFF
NA	TRBV11-1	TRBJ2-3	TRBD2	15	TGTGCCAGCAGCTCGGGACTAAACGTGGGAGATACGCAGTATTTT	CASSSGLNVGDTQYF
NA	TRBV6-5	TRBJ1-2	NA	15	TGTGCCAGCAGTGCTCTCGGGGGGGGCCCATTTGACTACACCTTC	CASSALGGGPFDYTF
NA	TRBV9	TRBJ2-2	TRBD1	16	TGTGCCAGCAGCACCCGGGACAGGGGGTCCACCGGGGAGCTGTTTTTT	CASSTRDRGSTGELFF
NA	TRBV9	TRBJ1-2	TRBD1	13	TGTGCCAGCAGCACACAGGGGAACTATGGCTACACCTTC	CASSTQGNYGYTF
NA	TRBV19	TRBJ2-7	TRBD2	16	TGTGCCAGTAGTATCAGGACTAGCGCGAGCTCCTACGAGCAGTACTTC	CASSIRTSASSYEQYF
NA	TRBV7-9	TRBJ2-3	NA	12	TGTGCCAGCAGCCTATTCACAGATACGCAGTATTTT	CASSLFTDTQYF
NA	TRBV27	TRBJ2-3	NA	17	TGTGCCAGCAGTCTATCTACAGGGAGAAACCACATGAATACGCAGTATTTT	CASSLSTGRNHMNTQYF
NA	TRBV21-1	TRBJ1-2	NA	16	TGTGCCAGCAGCTCCCGGACAGGGGGCGCGTATGGTGGCTACACCTTC	CASSSRTGGAYGGYTF
NA	TRBV9	TRBJ2-2	NA	16	TGTGCCAGCAGCGTAGGAGGCCAGGGGGGAGCCGGGGAGCTGTTTTTT	CASSVGGQGGAGELFF
few	TRBV4-2	TRBJ2-3	TRBD2	16	TGTGCCAGCAGCCAAGCTAGCGGGGGGGCGACAGATACGCAGTATTTT	CASSQASGGATDTQYF
NA	TRBV7-2	TRBJ1-2	TRBD1	18	TGTGCCAGCCGGCATAAGGGGACAGGGACCCTAGGGGCCTATGGCTACACCTTC	CASRHKGTGTLGAYGYTF
NA	TRBV21-1	TRBJ1-2	NA	15	TGTGCCAGCAGCAAGGCGGGCCTTAGGGTGTTGGGCTACACCTTC	CASSKAGLRVLGYTF
once	TRBV28	TRBJ1-2	NA	14	TGTGCCAGCAGTTTACAGGGGATAGGGGATGGCTACACCTTC	CASSLQGIGDGYTF
NA	TRBV7-8	TRBJ1-3	NA	14	TGTGCCAGCAGCTTAGCACAGGCTGGAAACACCATATATTTT	CASSLAQAGNTIYF
NA	TRBV5-6	TRBJ2-2	TRBD2	15	TGTGCCAGCAGCTTGGGAGCGGGAGGGTCCGGGGAGCTGTTTTTT	CASSLGAGGSGELFF
NA	TRBV4-2	TRBJ2-2	TRBD2	15	TGTGCCAGCAGCCCCCTCGGGGGGGTACCCGGGGAGCTGTTTTTT	CASSPLGGVPGELFF
NA	TRBV28	TRBJ1-2	TRBD1	16	TGTGCCAGCAGTCGGGACAGGGTCTTCGGTAACTATGGCTACACCTTC	CASSRDRVFGNYGYTF
once	TRBV7-9	TRBJ1-4	TRBD1	14	TGTGCCAGCAGCCGGGACAGGCCCAATGAAAAACTGTTTTTT	CASSRDRPNEKLFF
many	TRBV2	TRBJ2-7	NA	11	TGTGCCAGCAGGTTCTTCTACGAGCAGTACTTC	CASRFFYEQYF
NA	TRBV4-2	TRBJ2-7	NA	14	TGTGCCAGCAGCCAAGGGGGGACAACCTACGAGCAGTACTTC	CASSQGGTTYEQYF
NA	TRBV4-3	TRBJ2-4	TRBD2	16	TGCGCCAGCAGCCGAGGACTAGCGCCTTCCAAAAACATTCAGTACTTC	CASSRGLAPSKNIQYF
NA	TRBV7-9	TRBJ1-3	NA	15	TGTGCCAGCAGCCCCGGCGGGGGCTATGGAAACACCATATATTTT	CASSPGGGYGNTIYF
NA	TRBV5-1	TRBJ2-7	NA	12	TGCGCCAGCAGTTTAACTAGCTACGAGCAGTACTTC	CASSLTSYEQYF
NA	TRBV30	TRBJ2-7	TRBD2	14	TGTGCCTGGGACCGGGGGGATTGGCCCTACGAGCAGTACTTC	CAWDRGDWPYEQYF
few	TRBV4-2	TRBJ2-1	TRBD2	15	TGTGCCAGCAGCCAAGCACTAGCGGGGGTAGATGAGCAGTTCTTC	CASSQALAGVDEQFF
NA	TRBV4-1	TRBJ2-1	TRBD2	15	TGCGCCAGCAGCCAATGGCGGGAGGTCTACAATGAGCAGTTCTTC	CASSQWREVYNEQFF
NA	TRBV19	TRBJ1-1	TRBD1	16	TGTGCCAGTAGTGCCCGGACAGGGGCTATGAACACTGAAGCTTTCTTT	CASSARTGAMNTEAFF
NA	TRBV27	TRBJ2-5	NA	13	TGTGCCAGCAGTTTGAATGGAGGAGAGACCCAGTACTTC	CASSLNGGETQYF
NA	TRBV5-1	TRBJ2-7	NA	15	TGCGCCAGCAGCCCAAGGACAGCGGCAACCTACGAGCAGTACTTC	CASSPRTAATYEQYF
NA	TRBV27	TRBJ1-1	TRBD1	14	TGTGCCAGCGCTCAGGGGGGTCAAAACACTGAAGCTTTCTTT	CASAQGGQNTEAFF
NA	TRBV4-3	TRBJ1-4	NA	15	TGCGCCAGCAGCCAAGAACGGAGGGGCAATGAAAAACTGTTTTTT	CASSQERRGNEKLFF
NA	TRBV7-6	TRBJ2-7	TRBD2	17	TGTGCCAGCAGCTTAAGGGCTAGCGGGGGTTTCTCCTACGAGCAGTACTTC	CASSLRASGGFSYEQYF
NA	TRBV5-1	TRBJ2-7	TRBD2	15	TGCGCCAGCAGCATGGATAGCGGGGGGCCTGGCGAGCAGTACTTC	CASSMDSGGPGEQYF
NA	TRBV28	TRBJ2-3	TRBD2	17	TGTGCCAGCAGTTCTAGCGGGAGCGCCCGGGGGACAGATACGCAGTATTTT	CASSSSGSARGTDTQYF
NA	TRBV9	TRBJ2-7	NA	16	TGTGCCAGCAGCCCTGGGTCGGGGGAGGTTCGATACGAGCAGTACTTC	CASSPGSGEVRYEQYF
NA	TRBV28	TRBJ2-2	NA	16	TGTGCCAGCAGTGGTCGGTGGTATGAGGGAACCGGGGAGCTGTTTTTT	CASSGRWYEGTGELFF
NA	TRBV7-2	TRBJ2-7	NA	13	TGTGCCAGCGCGGAGAGTATCCCACACGGGCAGTACTTC	CASAESIPHGQYF
once	TRBV4-3	TRBJ2-5	TRBD2	15	TGCGCCAGCAGCCAAGCAAGGACTAGTAGAGAGACCCAGTACTTC	CASSQARTSRETQYF
NA	TRBV4-1	TRBJ1-6	TRBD1	15	TGCGCCAGCAGCCGACTGACAGGGTATAATTCACCCCTCCACTTT	CASSRLTGYNSPLHF